This T cell receptor (beta chain) was identified in a study of Ad26.COV2.S vaccination and SARS-CoV-2 variants. Overall study findings and caveats: Vaccinees and placebo recipients showed similar non-spike TCR breadth. People given the vaccine had a wider spike-specific TCR breadth than placebo recipients did.

Profiling relied on immunoSEQ multiplex PCR, and the TCRdb table lists in-frame clones only, not all of them. The sample lists some 330,000 clones, approximately 87% occurring once. On this clone itself: Antigen unknown.

The germline gives CDR1 SGHTA, CDR2 FQGTGA. This CDR3 contains 15 residues. V was clipped by 2 bases and J by 3 bases; unmatched bases: 3. Described treatment: approximately 18 received Ad26.COV2.S at low or high dose, single or two shots; roughly five received placebo; per-sample allocation not given. Day 63 after the first injection of vaccine or placebo was the sampling time. Ad26 vector vaccine expressed Wuhan-strain SARS-CoV-2 spike. The sequencing here drew on peripheral blood, taken in a trial of Ad26.COV2.S vaccine versus placebo. This chain connects TRBV7-3 to TRBJ2-3, with 9 nucleotides matching TRBD1. The clonotype was recovered from a person between 18 and 60 years old who received the Ad26.COV2.S COVID-19 vaccine or a placebo. The CDR3, as DNA: TGTGCCAGCAGCTTACAGGGACAGGGAACAGATACGCAGTATTTT. It yields the protein CASSLQGQGTDTQYF.